This TCR beta chain stems from a study of T cell responses to AZD1222 COVID-19 vaccine. Study findings and constraints: Spike-specific TCR breadth and depth went up after people got two AZD1222 doses. Donors in the cohort were predominantly white British and more often female, and clonal diversity was possibly underestimated.

Some clones are missing from TCRdb's copy, which holds only in-frame ones; the method was immunoSEQ multiplex PCR. The sample comprises 94,000 or so clones, 80% to 90% of which are singletons, and around 1.5% rests with the top ten. Germline CDR1 is MNHNS and CDR2 is SASEGT. The CDR3 length is 14 residues. V lost 1 base to trimming and J lost 5 bases; unmatched junction nucleotides: 4. A note on this clone: Its antigen is not known. Other DNA sequences from this sample encode an identical CDR3 as well.

Sequenced here: peripheral blood, sampled on day 0 of AZD1222 vaccination. The chain carries TRBV6-1 and TRBJ1-2; 7 positions match TRBD1. The sequence was obtained from an adult in good health. The CDR3 DNA reads TGTGCCAGCAGTGAAGTAGGGACAGATTATGGCTACACCTTC. It yields the protein CASSEVGTDYGYTF.